This T cell receptor (beta chain) was captured in a study of blood T cells in healthy people across ages. Study overall: Per every two T cells, about one barcoded beta molecule was captured by template switching. Study observations and caveats: As naive T cell percentage varied, TCR beta diversity correlated strongly with it.

The authors ran a second PCR of about 6 to 11 cycles using a sample-barcoded 5' primer and a J-beta primer mix. TCRdb re-analysed the 5' RACE reads in MiXCR, keeping a single row per CDR3 protein. The top ten hold over 5% of the sample, which has about 1,400,000 distinct CDR3 sequences, 59% seen once. Germline V gives CDR1 SNHLY, CDR2 FYNNEI. The CDR3 runs to 13 residues. V lost 6 bases to trimming and J lost 0 bases, with 9 bases between them. Points on this clonotype: Its antigen is unidentified.

The source of this sequence is a man aged 18 to 35 in good health. The material sequenced was blood. The chain uses TRBV2 and TRBJ2-7; D unclear. The CDR3 here is CASRLLSSYEQYF. The CDR3 DNA follows: TGTGCCAGCAGGCTCCTCTCCTCCTACGAGCAGTACTTC.